The next 10 T cell receptor beta chains were all read from a single sample in a study of shared clonotypes between healthy human individuals. Clones were sequenced by immunoSEQ multiplex PCR, and TCRdb holds only the in-frame ones, with some missing. The sample has 2 million or so clones, about 94% seen once. CD45RO-negative CD8 cells positively selected for CCR7 made up the naive population, which excluded terminally differentiated effector memory CD45RA+ cells. The sequencing input was naive CD8+ T cells sorted from blood. These receptors were obtained from a man aged 18-30 years in good health.

The V gene is TRBV5-6, the J gene TRBJ1-5; perhaps TRBD1 as D (6 bases). Germline V gene lookup returns CDR1 SGHDT and CDR2 YYEEEE. Trimming shortened V by 0 bases and J by 0 bases, and 16 bases separated the two germline ends. The CDR3 is 18 amino acids. CDR3: CASSLAGVTGFSNQPQHF. CDR3 bases: TGTGCCAGCAGCTTGGCCGGGGTGACAGGCTTTAGCAATCAGCCCCAGCATTTT.

V is TRBV21-1 and J is TRBJ2-7; TRBD1 is the table's D call and was not checked against the DNA. TRBV21-1 is a recognized pseudogene. The CDR3 length is 16 residues. CDR3 bases: TGTGCCAGCAGCTATTCTCGGACAGGGGGCATCAACGAGCAGTACTTC. Residues: CASSYSRTGGINEQYF.

V and J are TRBV10-3 and TRBJ1-4; D remains unclear. This CDR3 is built from 15 residues. Trimming cost V 0 bases and J 3 bases, with 8 bases left between them. The germline gives CDR1 ENHRY, CDR2 SYGVKD. For the CDR3, the DNA is TGTGCCATCAGTGAGTCCGCAGTACCTAATGAAAAACTGTTTTTT. Translated, it gives CAISESAVPNEKLFF.

In regard to this clone: Other nucleotide sequences in the sample specify the same CDR3. The chain joins TRBV30 to TRBJ2-7; a possible D gene is TRBD2 (5 bases). V lost 3 bases and J 3 bases, leaving 9 bases between the germline ends. The CDR3 is made up of 12 amino acids. Germline V gene sequence: CDR1 GTSNPN, CDR2 SVGIG (reference sequence). This chain's CDR3 is CAWSVRDYEQYF. CDR3 bases: TGTGCCTGGAGCGTCCGGGACTACGAGCAGTACTTC.

The chain links TRBV13 to TRBJ2-7; D is unresolved. Trimming took off 2 bases at V and 4 bases at J, with 9 bases between the two ends. CDR1 PRHDT and CDR2 FYEKMQ come from the germline V gene (reference sequence). This CDR3 comprises 13 residues. The CDR3 is CASSLRLNYEQYF. CDR3 DNA sequence: TGTGCCAGCAGCTTAAGGCTGAATTACGAGCAGTACTTC.

The chain recombines TRBV7-8 with TRBJ1-1; D may be TRBD1 (6 bases). V lost 2 bases and J 8 bases, leaving 15 bases between the germline ends. CDR3 size: 14 residues. Germline CDR1 is SGHVS and CDR2 is FQNEAQ. The CDR3 protein is CASSLQGRVDEAFF. As DNA, the CDR3 is TGTGCCAGCAGCTTACAGGGGCGGGTGGACGAAGCTTTCTTT.

The rearrangement joins TRBV7-3 to TRBJ2-3; D unresolved. Germline V gene sequence: CDR1 SGHTA, CDR2 FQGTGA. V was pared by 5 bases and J by 0 bases, with 12 bases between. The CDR3 is 15 amino acids. The CDR3 spells CASSATPMSTDTQYF. The CDR3 bases are TGTGCCAGCAGCGCTACACCCATGAGCACAGATACGCAGTATTTT.

The chain's CDR3 is CASRPGHLQETQYF. The CDR3, as DNA: TGTGCCAGCAGACCGGGACACCTCCAAGAGACCCAGTACTTC. The chain couples TRBV2 to TRBJ2-5; TRBD1 is a possible D gene (6 bases). Germline V gene data show CDR1 as SNHLY and CDR2 as FYNNEI. V was cut by 6 bases and J by 1 base, with 12 bases left in between. The CDR3 has 14 residues.

V and J are TRBV2 and TRBJ2-3; TRBD2 matches 8 bases. Germline V gene sequence: CDR1 SNHLY, CDR2 FYNNEI. The CDR3 sequence is 14 residues long. V shed 9 bases, J shed 5 bases, and the junction held 10 bases outside the gene matches. DNA for the CDR3: TGTGCCAGGAAGAAGCGGGGGAATGGAGATACGCAGTATTTT. Translated, it gives CARKKRGNGDTQYF. Full variable domain (remainder filled in from reference TRBV2 and TRBJ2-3): EPEVTQTPSHQVTQMGQEVILRCVPISNHLYFYWYRQILGQKVEFLVSFYNNEISEKSEIFDDQFSVERPDGSNFTLKIRSTKLEDSAMYFCARKKRGNGDTQYFGPGTRLTVL.

With respect to this clone: The same CDR3 arises from other DNA sequences in this sample as well. The J gene is TRBJ2-7, the V gene TRBV28; 8 bases agree with TRBD1. The CDR3 length is 14 residues. With V trimmed by 6 bases and J by 4 bases, 8 bases remained unmatched. Germline V gives CDR1 MDHEN, CDR2 SYDVKM. The CDR3 nucleotides read TGTGCCAGCAGCCCCTGGACAGGGTCGTACGAGCAGTACTTC. Translating it yields CASSPWTGSYEQYF.